A single sample gave rise to the 12 T cell receptor beta chains below, sequenced in a study of shared clonotypes between healthy human individuals. Sequencing used immunoSEQ multiplex PCR; TCRdb keeps in-frame clones, though not all of them. The table has roughly 770,000 clones, approximately 96% seen once; the top ten hold approximately 0.2%. Positively selected for CCR7, the CD45RO-negative cells used as naive CD8 cells excluded terminally differentiated effector memory CD45RA+ cells. The sample comprised naive CD8+ T cells sorted from blood. These receptors all come from a man aged 25-40 years in good health.

The rearrangement uses TRBV27 and TRBJ2-7, with 10 bases that match TRBD1. CDR1 MNHEY and CDR2 SMNVEV come from the germline V gene (reference sequence). The CDR3 is 14 residues long. V gave up 5 bases and J gave up 2 bases; unmatched junction bases: 3. DNA of the CDR3: TGTGCCAGCAGTATCGGGACAGGGGCCTACGAGCAGTACTTC. Protein sequence: CASSIGTGAYEQYF.

In nucleotides, the CDR3 is TGTGCCAGCAGCTGGGGTAGCGGGAGTTCCGGGGAGCTGTTTTTT. Translation: CASSWGSGSSGELFF. This chain links TRBV7-9 with TRBJ2-2, with TRBD2 identical over 9 bases. CDR1 SEHNR and CDR2 FQNEAQ come from the germline V gene (reference sequence). Germline trimming cut 4 bases from V and 6 bases from J; bases unmatched to any gene: 6. CDR3 length: 15 residues. Drawing the rest from reference TRBV7-9 and TRBJ2-2, the complete variable domain is DTGVSQNPRHKITKRGQNVTFRCDPISEHNRLYWYRQTLGQGPEFLTYFQNEAQLEKSRLLSDRFSAERPKGSFSTLEIQRTEQGDSAMYLCASSWGSGSSGELFFGEGSRLTVL.

This chain links TRBV18 with TRBJ2-5; D is perhaps TRBD1 (6 bases). V was clipped by 0 bases and J by 5 bases, with 13 bases between them. Germline lookup yields CDR1 KGHSH and CDR2 LQKENI. CDR3 size: 15 residues. CDR3 protein: CASSPPGQGQETQYF. The CDR3 coding sequence is TGTGCCAGCTCACCACCAGGGCAGGGGCAGGAGACCCAGTACTTC.

The chain recombines TRBV25-1 with TRBJ1-1; the D gene is possibly TRBD1 (5 bases). Trimming removed 6 bases from V and 1 base from J, with 15 bases in between. CDR3 size: 15 residues. CDR1 is MGHDK and CDR2 is SYGVNS in the germline V gene. CDR3: CASSRTGRGNTEAFF. CDR3 nucleotide sequence: TGTGCCAGCAGCCGAACGGGGCGAGGGAACACTGAAGCTTTCTTT. Full variable domain (remainder filled in from reference TRBV25-1 and TRBJ1-1): EADIYQTPRYLVIGTGKKITLECSQTMGHDKMYWYQQDPGMELHLIHYSYGVNSTEKGDLSSESTVSRIRTEHFPLTLESARPSHTSQYLCASSRTGRGNTEAFFGQGTRLTVV.

This clone was recorded only once. CDR3 loop: CASSWGGREGRPNTGELFF. The CDR3 nucleotides are TGCGCCAGCAGCTGGGGCGGCAGGGAGGGACGACCGAACACCGGGGAGCTGTTTTTT. The gene calls are TRBV5-1 and TRBJ2-2; TRBD2 agrees at 7 bases. V shed 3 bases, J shed 0 bases, and the junction held 14 bases outside the gene matches. This CDR3 comprises 19 residues. The germline CDR1 and CDR2 sequences are SGHRS and YFSETQ.

The V and J genes are TRBV19 and TRBJ1-2; a weak D match, TRBD1 (5 bases). Trimming stripped 2 bases from V and 4 bases from J, with 11 bases between. The CDR3 consists of 14 residues. Germline lookup yields CDR1 LNHDA and CDR2 SQIVND (reference sequence). CDR3 sequence (DNA): TGTGCCAGTAGTATAACTCCAGGGAGCTATGGCTACACCTTC. Translation: CASSITPGSYGYTF.

The chain links TRBV28 to TRBJ1-1, with 7 bases identical to TRBD1. The junction had 9 bases not matched to a gene; V was cut back by 5 bases and J by 6 bases. This CDR3 has 14 residues. Germline CDR1 and CDR2: MDHEN and SYDVKM. CDR3 loop: CASSLQGWVSEAFF. Written as DNA, the CDR3 is TGTGCCAGCAGTCTACAGGGGTGGGTGTCTGAAGCTTTCTTT.

This clone came up a few times. The rearrangement uses TRBV4-3 and TRBJ2-1; D gene uncertain. The ends were cut back, 4 bases at V and 5 bases at J, with 12 bases in the middle. The germline gives CDR1 LGHNA, CDR2 YSLEER. The CDR3 totals 14 residues. CDR3 sequence: CASSPTSMDNEQFF. DNA of the CDR3: TGCGCCAGCAGCCCGACTTCCATGGACAATGAGCAGTTCTTC.

The chain joins TRBV11-2 to TRBJ2-1; 11 bases agree with TRBD2. V trimming: 2 bases; J trimming: 4 bases; junction bases outside the gene matches: 10. Germline CDR1 and CDR2: SGHAT and FQNNGV. This CDR3 region has 18 residues. CDR3: CASSLITGTSGLYNEQFF. CDR3 sequence (DNA): TGTGCCAGCAGCTTAATTACCGGGACTAGCGGTCTTTACAATGAGCAGTTCTTC.

The rearrangement links TRBV18 to TRBJ1-1, with 9 bases lining up with TRBD1. J gave up 0 bases and V 4 bases, and 18 bases lay outside the gene matches. The germline V gene has CDR1 KGHSH and CDR2 LQKENI. This CDR3 comprises 20 residues. In nucleotides, the CDR3 is TGTGCCAGCTCACTGGGACAGGGAGCGGGAGGTTTGGACCTGAACACTGAAGCTTTCTTT. The encoded protein is CASSLGQGAGGLDLNTEAFF.

This chain joins TRBV5-6 and TRBJ2-7; D is possibly TRBD1 (6 bases). This CDR3 has 14 amino acids. The germline V gene has CDR1 SGHDT and CDR2 YYEEEE. With 1 base removed from V and 6 bases from J, the gap between germline ends came to 14 bases. CDR3 in amino acids: CASSLIPEGGEQYF. The CDR3 nucleotides are TGTGCCAGCAGCTTGATTCCGGAAGGGGGCGAGCAGTACTTC.

This clone has a single count. The chain combines TRBV11-2 with TRBJ1-5; D remains unclear. Per the germline V gene, CDR1 is SGHAT and CDR2 is FQNNGV. The CDR3 totals 12 residues. V was cut by 2 bases and J by 4 bases, with 3 bases left in between. The CDR3 DNA reads as TGTGCCAGCAGCTTACCTAATCAGCCCCAGCATTTT. It is translated as CASSLPNQPQHF. Filled out from reference TRBV11-2 and TRBJ1-5, the complete variable domain reads EAGVAQSPRYKIIEKRQSVAFWCNPISGHATLYWYQQILGQGPKLLIQFQNNGVVDDSQLPKDRFSAERLKGVDSTLKIQPAKLEDSAVYLCASSLPNQPQHFGDGTRLSIL.